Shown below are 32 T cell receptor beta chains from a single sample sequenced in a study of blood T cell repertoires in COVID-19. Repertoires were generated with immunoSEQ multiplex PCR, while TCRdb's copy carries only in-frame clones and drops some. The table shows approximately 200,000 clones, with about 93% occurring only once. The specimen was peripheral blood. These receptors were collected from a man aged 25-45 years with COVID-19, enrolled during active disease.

CDR3 coding DNA: TGTGCCAGCAGCGGGGGGGGCCGCGTCGTTCAGCCCCAGCATTTT. As protein: CASSGGGRVVQPQHF. This rearrangement joins TRBV2 to TRBJ1-5; possibly TRBD1 for D (6 bases). This CDR3 contains 15 residues. CDR1 SNHLY and CDR2 FYNNEI come from the germline V gene. The germline V and J ends were trimmed by 6 bases and 6 bases, with 18 bases remaining between them.

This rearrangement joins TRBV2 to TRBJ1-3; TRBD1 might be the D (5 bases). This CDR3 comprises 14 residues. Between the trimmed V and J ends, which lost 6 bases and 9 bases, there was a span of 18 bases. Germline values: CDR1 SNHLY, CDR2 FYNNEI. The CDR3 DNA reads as TGTGCCAGCAGGGTGGACAATTCCCCAACCACCATATATTTT. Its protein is CASRVDNSPTTIYF. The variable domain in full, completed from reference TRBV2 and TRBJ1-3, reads EPEVTQTPSHQVTQMGQEVILRCVPISNHLYFYWYRQILGQKVEFLVSFYNNEISEKSEIFDDQFSVERPDGSNFTLKIRSTKLEDSAMYFCASRVDNSPTTIYFGEGSWLTVV.

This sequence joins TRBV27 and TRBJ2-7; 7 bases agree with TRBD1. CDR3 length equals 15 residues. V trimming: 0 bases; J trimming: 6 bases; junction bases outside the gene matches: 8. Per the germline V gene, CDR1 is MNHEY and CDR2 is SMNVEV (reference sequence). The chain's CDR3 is CASSLSADRQGEQYF. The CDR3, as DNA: TGTGCCAGCAGTTTATCTGCGGACAGACAGGGCGAGCAGTACTTC.

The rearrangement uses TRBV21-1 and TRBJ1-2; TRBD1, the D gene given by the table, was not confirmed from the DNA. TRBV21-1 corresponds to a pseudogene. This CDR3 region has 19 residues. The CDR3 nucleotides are TGTGCCAGCAGCAAATCCTTACCGGACAGGTCTCTCGGAAGCTATGGCTACACCTTC. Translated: CASSKSLPDRSLGSYGYTF.

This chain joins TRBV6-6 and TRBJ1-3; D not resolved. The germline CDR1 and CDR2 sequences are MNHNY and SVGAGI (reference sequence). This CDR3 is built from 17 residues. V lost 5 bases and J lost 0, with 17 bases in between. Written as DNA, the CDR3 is TGTGCCAGCAGTCAAAGGTTGACGGCGGTCTCTGGAAACACCATATATTTT. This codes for CASSQRLTAVSGNTIYF.

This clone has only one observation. The CDR3 region is CASSVGMGAGTEAFF. The DNA of the CDR3 is TGTGCCAGCAGCGTAGGTATGGGCGCTGGCACTGAAGCTTTCTTT. J is TRBJ1-1 and V is TRBV9; D is undetermined. The germline V gene encodes CDR1 SGDLS and CDR2 YYNGEE. V shed 0 bases and J shed 4 bases, with 13 bases lying between them. There are 15 residues in the CDR3.

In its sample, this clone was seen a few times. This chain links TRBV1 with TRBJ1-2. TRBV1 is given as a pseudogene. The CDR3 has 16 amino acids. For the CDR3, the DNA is TGCACCAGCAGCCAAGATCAAGATAGTGTAAACTATGGCTACACCTTC. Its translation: CTSSQDQDSVNYGYTF.

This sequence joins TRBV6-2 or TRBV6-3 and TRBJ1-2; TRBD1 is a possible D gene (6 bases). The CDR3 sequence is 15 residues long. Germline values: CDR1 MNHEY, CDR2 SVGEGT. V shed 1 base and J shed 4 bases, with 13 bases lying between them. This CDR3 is CASSYYPGDLYGYTF. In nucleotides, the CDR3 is TGTGCCAGCAGTTACTATCCAGGGGACCTCTATGGCTACACCTTC.

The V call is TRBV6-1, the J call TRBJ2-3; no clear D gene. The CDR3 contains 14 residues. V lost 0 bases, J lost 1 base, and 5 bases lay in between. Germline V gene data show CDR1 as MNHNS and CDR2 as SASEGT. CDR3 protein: CASSEALGTDTQYF. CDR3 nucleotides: TGTGCCAGCAGTGAAGCGCTAGGCACAGATACGCAGTATTTT.

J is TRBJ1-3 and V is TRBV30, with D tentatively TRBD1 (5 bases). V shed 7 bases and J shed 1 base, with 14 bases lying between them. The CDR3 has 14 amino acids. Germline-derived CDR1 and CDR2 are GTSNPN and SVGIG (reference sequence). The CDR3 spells CASTDRLSGNTIYF. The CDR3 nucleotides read TGTGCCTCGACAGACCGCCTTTCTGGAAACACCATATATTTT.

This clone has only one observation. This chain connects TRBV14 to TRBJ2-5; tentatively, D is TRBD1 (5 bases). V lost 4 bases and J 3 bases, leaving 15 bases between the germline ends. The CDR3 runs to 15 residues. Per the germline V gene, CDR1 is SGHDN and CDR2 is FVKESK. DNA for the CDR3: TGTGCCAGCAGCCGTCTAGGGGTAGTAAAAGAGACCCAGTACTTC. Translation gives CASSRLGVVKETQYF.

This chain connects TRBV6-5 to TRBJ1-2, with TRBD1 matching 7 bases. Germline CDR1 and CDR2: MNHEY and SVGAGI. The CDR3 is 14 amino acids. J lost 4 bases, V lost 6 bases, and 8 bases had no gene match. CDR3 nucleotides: TGTGCCAGCAGCTACACAGGGGCGGCCTATGGCTACACCTTC. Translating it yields CASSYTGAAYGYTF.

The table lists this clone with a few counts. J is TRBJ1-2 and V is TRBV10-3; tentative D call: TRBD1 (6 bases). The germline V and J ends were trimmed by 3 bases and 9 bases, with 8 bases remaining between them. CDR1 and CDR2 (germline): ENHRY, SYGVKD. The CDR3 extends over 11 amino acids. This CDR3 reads CAISDRGSYTF. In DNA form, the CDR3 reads TGTGCCATCAGTGACAGGGGAAGCTACACCTTC.

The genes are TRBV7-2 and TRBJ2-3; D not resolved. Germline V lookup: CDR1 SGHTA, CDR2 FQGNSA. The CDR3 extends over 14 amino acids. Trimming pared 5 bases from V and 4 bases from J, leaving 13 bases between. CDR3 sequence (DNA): TGTGCCAGCAGCCCAGAAGAGGCGTCAGATACGCAGTATTTT. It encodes CASSPEEASDTQYF.

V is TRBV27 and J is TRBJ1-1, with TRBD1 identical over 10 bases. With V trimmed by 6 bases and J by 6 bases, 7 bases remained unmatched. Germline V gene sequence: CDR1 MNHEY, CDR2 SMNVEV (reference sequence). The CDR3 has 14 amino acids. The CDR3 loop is CASRKTGGMAEAFF. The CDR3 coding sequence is TGTGCCAGCAGGAAGACAGGGGGCATGGCTGAAGCTTTCTTT.

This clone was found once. The CDR3 region is CASSEGLQNYGYTF. The CDR3, as DNA: TGTGCCAGCAGTGAAGGGTTACAGAACTATGGCTACACCTTC. The chain links TRBV25-1 to TRBJ1-2; the D is unclear. Trimming cost V 2 bases and J 2 bases, with 9 bases left between them. From germline, CDR1 is MGHDK and CDR2 SYGVNS. The CDR3 loop spans 14 amino acids.

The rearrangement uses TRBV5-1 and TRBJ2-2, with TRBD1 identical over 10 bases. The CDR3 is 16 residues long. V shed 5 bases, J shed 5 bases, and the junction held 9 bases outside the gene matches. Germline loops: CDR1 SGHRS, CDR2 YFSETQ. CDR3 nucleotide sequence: TGCGCCAGCAGGCCCCCCGGGACAGGGGTTACCGGGGAGCTGTTTTTT. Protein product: CASRPPGTGVTGELFF.

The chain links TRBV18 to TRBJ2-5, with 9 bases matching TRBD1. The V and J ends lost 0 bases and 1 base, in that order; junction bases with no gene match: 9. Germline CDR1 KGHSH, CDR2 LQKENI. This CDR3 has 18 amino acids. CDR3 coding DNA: TGTGCCAGCTCACCACCGGGATGGCCGGGACAGGGCCAAGAGACCCAGTACTTC. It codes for CASSPPGWPGQGQETQYF.

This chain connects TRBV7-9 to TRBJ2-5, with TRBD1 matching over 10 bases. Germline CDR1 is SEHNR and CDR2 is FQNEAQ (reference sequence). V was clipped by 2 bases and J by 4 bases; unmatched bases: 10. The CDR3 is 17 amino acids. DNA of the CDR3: TGTGCCAGCAGCTTAAGGGGGACAGGGGATCGGTTAGAGACCCAGTACTTC. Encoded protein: CASSLRGTGDRLETQYF.

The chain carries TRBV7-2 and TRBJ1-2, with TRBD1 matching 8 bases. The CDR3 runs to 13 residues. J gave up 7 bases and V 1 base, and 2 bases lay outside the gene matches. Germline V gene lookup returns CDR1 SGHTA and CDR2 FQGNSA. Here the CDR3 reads CASSLEQGVGYTF. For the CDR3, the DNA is TGTGCCAGCAGCTTAGAACAGGGGGTTGGCTACACCTTC.

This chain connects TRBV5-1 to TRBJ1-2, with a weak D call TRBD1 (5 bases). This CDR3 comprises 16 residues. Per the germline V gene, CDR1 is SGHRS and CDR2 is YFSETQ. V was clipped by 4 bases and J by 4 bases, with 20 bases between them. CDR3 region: CASSRAGQGGSYGYTF. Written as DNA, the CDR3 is TGCGCCAGCAGCCGAGCCGGCCAGGGAGGTTCCTATGGCTACACCTTC. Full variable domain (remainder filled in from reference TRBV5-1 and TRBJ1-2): KAGVTQTPRYLIKTRGQQVTLSCSPISGHRSVSWYQQTPGQGLQFLFEYFSETQRNKGNFPGRFSGRQFSNSRSEMNVSTLELGDSALYLCASSRAGQGGSYGYTFGSGTRLTVV.

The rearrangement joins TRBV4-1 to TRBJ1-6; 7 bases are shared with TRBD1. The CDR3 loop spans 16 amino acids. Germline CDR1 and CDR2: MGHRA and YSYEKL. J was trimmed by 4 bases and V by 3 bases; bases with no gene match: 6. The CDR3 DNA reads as TGCGCCAGCAGCCAGGAAACGGGACAGTATAATTCACCCCTCCACTTT. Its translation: CASSQETGQYNSPLHF.

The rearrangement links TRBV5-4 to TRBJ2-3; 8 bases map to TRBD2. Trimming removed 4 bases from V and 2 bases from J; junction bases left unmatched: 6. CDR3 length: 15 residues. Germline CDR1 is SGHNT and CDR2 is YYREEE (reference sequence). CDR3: CASSPAGGLTDTQYF. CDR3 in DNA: TGTGCCAGCAGCCCCGCGGGGGGCCTCACAGATACGCAGTATTTT.

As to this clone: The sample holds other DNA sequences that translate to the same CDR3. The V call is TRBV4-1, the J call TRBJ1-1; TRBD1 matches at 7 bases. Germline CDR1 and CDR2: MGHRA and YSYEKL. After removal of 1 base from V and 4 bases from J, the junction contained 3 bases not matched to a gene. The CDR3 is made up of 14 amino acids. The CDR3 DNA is TGCGCCAGCAGCCAAGGACAGGGAGGCACTGAAGCTTTCTTT. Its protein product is CASSQGQGGTEAFF.

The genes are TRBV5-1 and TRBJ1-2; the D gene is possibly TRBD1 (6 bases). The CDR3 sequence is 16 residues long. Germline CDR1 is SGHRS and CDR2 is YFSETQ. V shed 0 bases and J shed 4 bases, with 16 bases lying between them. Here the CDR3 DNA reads TGCGCCAGCAGCTTGGTAGGGGGGGACACGGGCTATGGCTACACCTTC. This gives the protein CASSLVGGDTGYGYTF.

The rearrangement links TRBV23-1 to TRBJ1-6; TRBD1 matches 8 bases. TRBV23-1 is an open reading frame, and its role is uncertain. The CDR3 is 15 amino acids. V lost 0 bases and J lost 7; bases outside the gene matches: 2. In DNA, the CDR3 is TGCGCCAGCAGTCAATCACAGGGGGACAATTCACCCCTCCACTTT. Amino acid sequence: CASSQSQGDNSPLHF.

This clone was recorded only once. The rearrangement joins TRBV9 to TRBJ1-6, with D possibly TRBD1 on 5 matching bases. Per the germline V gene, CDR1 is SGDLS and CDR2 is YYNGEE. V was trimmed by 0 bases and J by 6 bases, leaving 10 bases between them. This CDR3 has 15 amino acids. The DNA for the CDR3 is TGTGCCAGCAGCGTAGATTCAGGGCGTAATTCACCCCTCCACTTT. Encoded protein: CASSVDSGRNSPLHF.

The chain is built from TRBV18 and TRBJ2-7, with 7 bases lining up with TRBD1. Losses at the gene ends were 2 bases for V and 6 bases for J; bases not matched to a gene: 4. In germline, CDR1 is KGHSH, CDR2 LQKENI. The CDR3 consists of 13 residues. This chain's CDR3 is CASSPRGQSEQYF. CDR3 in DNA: TGTGCCAGCTCACCAAGGGGACAGTCCGAGCAGTACTTC. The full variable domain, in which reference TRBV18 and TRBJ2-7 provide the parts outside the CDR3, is NAGVMQNPRHLVRRRGQEARLRCSPMKGHSHVYWYRQLPEEGLKFMVYLQKENIIDESGMPKERFSAEFPKEGPSILRIQQVVRGDSAAYFCASSPRGQSEQYFGPGTRLTVT.

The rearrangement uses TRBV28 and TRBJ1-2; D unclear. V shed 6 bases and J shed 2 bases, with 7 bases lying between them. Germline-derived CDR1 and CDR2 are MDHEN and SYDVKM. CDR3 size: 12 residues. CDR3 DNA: TGTGCCAGCAGCCCGTTGAACTATGGCTACACCTTC. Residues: CASSPLNYGYTF.

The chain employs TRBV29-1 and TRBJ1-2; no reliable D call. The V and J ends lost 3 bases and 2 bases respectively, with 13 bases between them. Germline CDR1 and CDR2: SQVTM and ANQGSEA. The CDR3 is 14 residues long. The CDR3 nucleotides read TGCAGCGTTGACCGCCCCCAGGAAAACTATGGCTACACCTTC. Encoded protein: CSVDRPQENYGYTF.

The chain's CDR3 is CASSQQRDNQETQYF. DNA of the CDR3: TGCGCCAGCAGCCAACAACGGGACAACCAAGAGACCCAGTACTTC. The rearrangement uses TRBV4-1 and TRBJ2-5, with a weak D call TRBD1 (6 bases). Germline-derived CDR1 and CDR2 are MGHRA and YSYEKL. Trimming stripped 2 bases from V and 0 bases from J, with 10 bases between. The CDR3 is 15 residues long.

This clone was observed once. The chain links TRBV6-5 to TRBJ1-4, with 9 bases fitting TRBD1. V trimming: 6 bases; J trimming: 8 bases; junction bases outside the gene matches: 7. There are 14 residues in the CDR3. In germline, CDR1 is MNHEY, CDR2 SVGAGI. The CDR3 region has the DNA TGTGCCAGCAGACAGGACAGGGGAAGGGAAAAACTGTTTTTT. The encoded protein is CASRQDRGREKLFF.